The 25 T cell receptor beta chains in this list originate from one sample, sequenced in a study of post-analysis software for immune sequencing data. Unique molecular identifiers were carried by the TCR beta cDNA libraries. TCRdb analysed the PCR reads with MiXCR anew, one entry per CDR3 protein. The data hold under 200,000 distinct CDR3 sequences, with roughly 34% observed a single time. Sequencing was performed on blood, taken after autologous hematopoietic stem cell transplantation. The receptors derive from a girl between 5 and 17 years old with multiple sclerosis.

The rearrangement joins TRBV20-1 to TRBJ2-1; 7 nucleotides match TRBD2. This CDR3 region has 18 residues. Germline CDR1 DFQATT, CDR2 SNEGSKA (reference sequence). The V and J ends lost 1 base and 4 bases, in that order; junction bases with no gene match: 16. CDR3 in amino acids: CSARGGGRGGGSYNEQFF. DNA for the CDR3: TGCAGTGCTAGAGGTGGTGGGCGTGGGGGAGGGTCGTACAATGAGCAGTTCTTC.

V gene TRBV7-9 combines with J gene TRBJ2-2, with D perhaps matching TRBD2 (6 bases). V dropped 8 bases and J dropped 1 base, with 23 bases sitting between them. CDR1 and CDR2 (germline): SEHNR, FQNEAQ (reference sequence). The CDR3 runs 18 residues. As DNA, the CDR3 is TGTGCCAGCGGCATGCGGAGCGGAGGGGTGTTGAACACCGGGGAGCTGTTTTTT. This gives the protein CASGMRSGGVLNTGELFF. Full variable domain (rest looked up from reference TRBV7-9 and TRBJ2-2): DTGVSQNPRHKITKRGQNVTFRCDPISEHNRLYWYRQTLGQGPEFLTYFQNEAQLEKSRLLSDRFSAERPKGSFSTLEIQRTEQGDSAMYLCASGMRSGGVLNTGELFFGEGSRLTVL.

CDR3 in amino acids: CASSLAAAQETQYF. The CDR3 coding sequence is TGCGCCAGCAGCTTGGCCGCGGCTCAGGAGACCCAGTACTTC. The chain employs TRBV5-1 and TRBJ2-5, with D unclear. Trimming removed 0 bases from V and 5 bases from J, with 11 bases in between. CDR3 size: 14 residues. Germline V gene data show CDR1 as SGHRS and CDR2 as YFSETQ.

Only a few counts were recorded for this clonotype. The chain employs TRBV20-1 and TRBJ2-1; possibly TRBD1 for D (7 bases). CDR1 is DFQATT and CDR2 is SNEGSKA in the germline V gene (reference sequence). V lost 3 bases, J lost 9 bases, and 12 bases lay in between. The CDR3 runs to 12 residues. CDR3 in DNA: TGCAGTGCTAGCAGACAGGGAGGTGAGCAGTTCTTC. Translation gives CSASRQGGEQFF.

CDR3 DNA sequence: TGCAGTGCTAGAGATATCGGATATAACTATGGCTACACCTTC. It codes for CSARDIGYNYGYTF. The chain joins TRBV20-1 to TRBJ1-2; D uncertain. The CDR3 length is 14 residues. From germline, CDR1 is DFQATT and CDR2 SNEGSKA (reference sequence). The ends were cut back, 0 bases at V and 1 base at J, with 9 bases in the middle.

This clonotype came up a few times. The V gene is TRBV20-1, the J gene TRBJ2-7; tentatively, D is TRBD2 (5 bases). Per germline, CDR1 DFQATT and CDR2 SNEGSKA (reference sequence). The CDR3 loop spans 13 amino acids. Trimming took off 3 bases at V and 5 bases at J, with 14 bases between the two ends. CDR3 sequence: CSASCRRCNEQYF. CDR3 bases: TGCAGTGCTAGTTGTAGGAGGTGCAACGAGCAGTACTTC.

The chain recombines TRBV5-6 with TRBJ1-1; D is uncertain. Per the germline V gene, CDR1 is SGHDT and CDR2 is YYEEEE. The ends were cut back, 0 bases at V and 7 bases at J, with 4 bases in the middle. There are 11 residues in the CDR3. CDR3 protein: CASSLGFEAFF. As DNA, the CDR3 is TGTGCCAGCAGCTTGGGATTTGAAGCTTTCTTT.

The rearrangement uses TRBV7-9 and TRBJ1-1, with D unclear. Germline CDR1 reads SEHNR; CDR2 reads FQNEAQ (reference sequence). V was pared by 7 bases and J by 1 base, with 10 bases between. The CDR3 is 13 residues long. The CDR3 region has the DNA TGTGCCAGCATACAGCGGCAGAACACTGAAGCTTTCTTT. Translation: CASIQRQNTEAFF.

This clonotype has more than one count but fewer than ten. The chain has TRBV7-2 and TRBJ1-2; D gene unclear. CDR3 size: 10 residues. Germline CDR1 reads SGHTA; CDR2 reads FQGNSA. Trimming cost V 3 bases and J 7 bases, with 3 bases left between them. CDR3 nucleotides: TGTGCCAGCAGCTTGGGTGGCTACACCTTC. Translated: CASSLGGYTF.

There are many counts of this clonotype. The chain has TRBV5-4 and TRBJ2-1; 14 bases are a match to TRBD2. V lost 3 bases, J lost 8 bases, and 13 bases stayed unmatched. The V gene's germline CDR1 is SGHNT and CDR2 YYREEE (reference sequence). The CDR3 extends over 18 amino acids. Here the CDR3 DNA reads TGTGCCAGCAGCTCACCTTTCGGGACTAGCGGGAGACCCCATGAGCAGTTCTTC. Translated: CASSSPFGTSGRPHEQFF.

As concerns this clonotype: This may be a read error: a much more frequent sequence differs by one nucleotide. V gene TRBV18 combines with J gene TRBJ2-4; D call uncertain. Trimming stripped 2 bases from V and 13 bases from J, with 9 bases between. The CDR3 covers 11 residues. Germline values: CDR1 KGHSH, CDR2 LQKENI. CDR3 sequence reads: CASSPKDVQYF. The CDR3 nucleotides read TGTGCCAGCTCACCAAAGGACGTGCAGTACTTC.

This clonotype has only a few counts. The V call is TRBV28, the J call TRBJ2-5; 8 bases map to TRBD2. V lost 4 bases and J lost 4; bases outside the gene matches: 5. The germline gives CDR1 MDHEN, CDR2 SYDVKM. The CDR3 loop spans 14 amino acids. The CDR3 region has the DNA TGTGCCAGCAGTTCCGGAGCGGGAGTAGAGACCCAGTACTTC. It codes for CASSSGAGVETQYF.

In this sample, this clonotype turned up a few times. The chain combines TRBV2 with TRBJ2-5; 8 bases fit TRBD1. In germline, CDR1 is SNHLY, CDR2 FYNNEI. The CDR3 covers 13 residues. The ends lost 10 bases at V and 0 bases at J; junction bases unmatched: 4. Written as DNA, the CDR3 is TGTGCCAACTCGGGACAGGACCAAGAGACCCAGTACTTC. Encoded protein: CANSGQDQETQYF.

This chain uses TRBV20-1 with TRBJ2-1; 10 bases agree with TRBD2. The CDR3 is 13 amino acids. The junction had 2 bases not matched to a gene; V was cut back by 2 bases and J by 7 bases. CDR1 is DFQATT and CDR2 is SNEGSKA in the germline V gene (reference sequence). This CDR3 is CSARKGLANEQFF. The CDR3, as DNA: TGCAGTGCTAGAAAGGGACTAGCGAATGAGCAGTTCTTC.

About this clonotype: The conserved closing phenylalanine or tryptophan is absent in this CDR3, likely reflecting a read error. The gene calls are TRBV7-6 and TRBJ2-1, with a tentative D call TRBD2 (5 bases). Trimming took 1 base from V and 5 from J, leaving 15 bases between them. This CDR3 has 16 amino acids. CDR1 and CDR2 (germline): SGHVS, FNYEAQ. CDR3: CASSLVSAESHNEQFV. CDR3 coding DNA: TGTGCCAGCAGCTTAGTGTCAGCGGAGAGCCACAATGAGCAGTTCGTC.

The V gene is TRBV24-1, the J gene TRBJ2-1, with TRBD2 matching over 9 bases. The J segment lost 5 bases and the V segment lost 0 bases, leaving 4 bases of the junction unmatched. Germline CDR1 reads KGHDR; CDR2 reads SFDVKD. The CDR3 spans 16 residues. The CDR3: CATSDLVAGEDNEQFF. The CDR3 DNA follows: TGTGCCACCAGTGATTTGGTAGCGGGAGAAGACAATGAGCAGTTCTTC.

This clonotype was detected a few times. The CDR3 is CSADRSGEQYF. The DNA of the CDR3 is TGCAGCGCGGACAGGTCCGGAGAGCAGTACTTC. The chain links TRBV29-1 to TRBJ2-7; 7 bases map to TRBD1. There are 11 residues in the CDR3. The germline CDR1 and CDR2 sequences are SQVTM and ANQGSEA. Germline trimming cut 7 bases from V and 7 bases from J; bases unmatched to any gene: 7.

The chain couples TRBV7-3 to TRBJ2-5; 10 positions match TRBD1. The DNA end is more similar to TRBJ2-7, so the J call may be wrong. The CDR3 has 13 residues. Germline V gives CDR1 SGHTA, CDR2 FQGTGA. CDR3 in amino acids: CASSSGQGLEQYF. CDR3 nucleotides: TGTGCCAGCAGCTCGGGACAGGGGCTCGAGCAGTACTTC.

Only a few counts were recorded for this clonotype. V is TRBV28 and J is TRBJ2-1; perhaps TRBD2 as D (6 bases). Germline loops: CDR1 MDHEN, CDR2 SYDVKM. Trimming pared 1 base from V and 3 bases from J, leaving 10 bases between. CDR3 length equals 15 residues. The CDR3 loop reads CASSLSGVVYNEQFF. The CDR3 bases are TGTGCCAGCAGTTTATCGGGAGTGGTCTACAATGAGCAGTTCTTC.

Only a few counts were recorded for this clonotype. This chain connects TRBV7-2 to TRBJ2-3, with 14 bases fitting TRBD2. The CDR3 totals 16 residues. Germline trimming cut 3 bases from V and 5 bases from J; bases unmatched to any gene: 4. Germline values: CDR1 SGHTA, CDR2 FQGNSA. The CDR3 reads CASSFGLAGGGDTQYF. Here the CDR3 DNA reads TGTGCCAGCAGCTTCGGACTAGCGGGAGGAGGAGATACGCAGTATTTT.

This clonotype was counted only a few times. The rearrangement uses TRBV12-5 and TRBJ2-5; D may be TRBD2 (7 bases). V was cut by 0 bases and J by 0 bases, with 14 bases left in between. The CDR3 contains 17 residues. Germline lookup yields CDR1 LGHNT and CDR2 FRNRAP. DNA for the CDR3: TGTGCTAGTGGTTTGGTACCCCGGGGGGCGTACCAAGAGACCCAGTACTTC. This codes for CASGLVPRGAYQETQYF.

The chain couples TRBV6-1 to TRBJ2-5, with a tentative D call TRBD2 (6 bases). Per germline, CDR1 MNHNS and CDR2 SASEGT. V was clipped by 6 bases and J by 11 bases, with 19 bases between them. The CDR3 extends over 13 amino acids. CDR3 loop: CASSRVLANEQYF. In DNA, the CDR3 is TGTGCCAGCAGCCGAGTTCTAGCGAATGAGCAGTACTTC.

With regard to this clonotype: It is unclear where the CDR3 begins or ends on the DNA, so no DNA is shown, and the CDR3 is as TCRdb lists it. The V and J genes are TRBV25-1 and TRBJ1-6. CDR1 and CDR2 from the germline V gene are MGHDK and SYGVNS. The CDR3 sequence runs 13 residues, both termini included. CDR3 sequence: CASSVGSGSPPHF.

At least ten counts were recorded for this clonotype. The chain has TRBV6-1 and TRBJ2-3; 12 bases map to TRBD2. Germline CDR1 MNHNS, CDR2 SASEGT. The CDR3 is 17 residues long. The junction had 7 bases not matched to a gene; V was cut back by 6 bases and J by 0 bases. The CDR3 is CASRTGTSGSSTDTQYF. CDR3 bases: TGTGCCAGCAGAACCGGGACTAGCGGGTCTAGCACAGATACGCAGTATTTT.

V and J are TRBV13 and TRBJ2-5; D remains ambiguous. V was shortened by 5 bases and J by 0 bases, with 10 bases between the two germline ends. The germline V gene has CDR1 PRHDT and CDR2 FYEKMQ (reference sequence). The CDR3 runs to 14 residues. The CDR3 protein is CASSPGRNQETQYF. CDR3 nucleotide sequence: TGTGCCAGCAGCCCTGGACGGAACCAAGAGACCCAGTACTTC.